This TCR beta chain was documented in a study of T-cell reconstitution after alpha-beta-depleted transplantation in children. This CDR3 contains 15 residues. V was clipped by 2 bases and J by 4 bases; unmatched bases: 3. Looked up from germline, CDR1 is ENHRY and CDR2 is SYGVKD. This clonotype was counted ten times or more. The TCRbeta library was prepared with unique molecular identifiers. TCRdb analysed the PCR reads with MiXCR anew, one entry per CDR3 protein. This table holds 400,000 to 500,000 distinct CDR3 sequences, 11% found once. This material consisted of PBMCs from the stem cell graft donor, taken from the stem cell graft. J is TRBJ2-7 and V is TRBV10-3; the match to TRBD2 covers 12 bases. This clonotype was obtained from a human donor who donated a stem cell graft to a child with acute myeloid leukemia. The CDR3 reads CAISELAGGQYEQYF. CDR3 nucleotide sequence: TGTGCCATCAGTGAGCTAGCGGGAGGGCAGTACGAGCAGTACTTC.